This T cell receptor beta chain was documented in a study of blood T cell repertoires in COVID-19 (dated by TCRdb to the early 2020s). With respect to the entire study: Collaborator samples came from the United States, Italy and Spain and covered acute and convalescent phases of COVID-19. The material from the prospective study consisted of cDNA or gDNA derived from T cells, B-cell-depleted T cells, or PBMCs. The dataset comprised deeply sampled blood TCRbeta repertoires from subjects exposed to, actively infected with, or recovered from COVID-19. The repertoires were released in a freely available public database meant as a resource for research on the immune response to SARS-CoV-2. Samples came from the ongoing ImmuneRACE study (first 160 participants) plus 1,254 subjects from 6 global collaborators. A de-identified subject ID, COVID-19 status, age in years and sex were almost always included in the sample metadata. Where available, HLA class I and class II types were taken from metadata supplied by the sample provider and were not determined by assay-based typing.

The immunoSEQ Assay, a bias-controlled multiplex PCR, was used to amplify TCRbeta CDR3 regions from genomic DNA. The study's processing was this. The number of nucleated cells in each sample was estimated by amplification of reference gene primers within the assay. Sequence reads were collapsed and filtered to measure the absolute abundance of every unique TCRbeta CDR3 rearrangement. Productive Simpson clonality was computed per sample as the square root of Simpson's diversity index over productive rearrangements. TCRdb stores this immuneACCESS table with in-frame sequences only. Part of the clones is absent; in the studies checked, under half of the shortfall reflects unresolved V genes, and no reason is known for the rest. V, J and clone size are taken as reported in that table, and D and trimming were inferred from the DNA itself. Present in this sample are roughly 87,000 clones, roughly 82% of which were seen just once. The top ten constitute about 25% of the sample.

A remark on this clone: Its specific antigen is unknown. No base quality information exists; no much larger clone differs at one position.

The CDR3 runs 17 amino acids, cysteine and phenylalanine included. The kept DNA is CDR3 alone, 51 bases in frame from the first base. CDR1 and CDR2 are read off the germline V gene as MGHRA and YSYEKL. Here V drops 0 bases and J drops 0 bases, and the junction holds 3 bases not matched to any gene. The paper's findings and limits, for the study overall: The quantity of clinical and demographic metadata differed by source and by participant and was supplied without curation.

Whole blood was collected in K2EDTA tubes by collaborating institutions according to the institutions' own protocols. For TCRbeta analysis, collaborators shipped samples as frozen whole blood, isolated PBMCs, or DNA extracted from either of those sample types. The origin of this receptor is a human donor in a cohort sampled during active COVID-19. Sample: peripheral blood. Rearrangement joined TRBV4-1 to TRBJ2-1; the junction holds 9 bases that match TRBD1. The nucleotide sequence is TGCGCCAGCAGCCAAGACGGGACAGGGAGCTCCTACAATGAGCAGTTCTTC. Its translation reads: CASSQDGTGSSYNEQFF.